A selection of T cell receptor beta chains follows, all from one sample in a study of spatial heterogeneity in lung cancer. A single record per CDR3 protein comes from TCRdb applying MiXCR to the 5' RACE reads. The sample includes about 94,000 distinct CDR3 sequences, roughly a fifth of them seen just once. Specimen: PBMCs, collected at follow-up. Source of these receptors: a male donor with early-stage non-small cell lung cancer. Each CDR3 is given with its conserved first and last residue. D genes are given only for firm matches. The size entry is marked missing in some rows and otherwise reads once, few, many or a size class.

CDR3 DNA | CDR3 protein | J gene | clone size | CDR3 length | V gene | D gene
TGTGCCAGCAGCGTCGACAATAGCAATCAGCCCCAGCATTTT | CASSVDNSNQPQHF | TRBJ1-5 | - | 14 | TRBV7-2 | -
TGTGCCAGTAGTATAGAGAAGGGTCAGGGTCAGCCCCAGCATTTT | CASSIEKGQGQPQHF | TRBJ1-5 | - | 15 | TRBV19 | -
TGTGCCAGCAGTTACTCGAAGGTTAGCGGGGGTCCAGATACGCAGTATTTT | CASSYSKVSGGPDTQYF | TRBJ2-3 | few | 17 | TRBV6-5 | TRBD2
TGTGCCAGCAGTTTAAACAGGGCGTTCGCCGGGGAGCTGTTTTTT | CASSLNRAFAGELFF | TRBJ2-2 | - | 15 | TRBV27 | -
TGTGCCAGCAGCTTAGCCGGGGGGACCCAGTACTTC | CASSLAGGTQYF | TRBJ2-5 | few | 12 | TRBV7-2 | -
TGCAGCGCCCTGAGGGGGGGGCGGGTAGAGACCCAGTACTTC | CSALRGGRVETQYF | TRBJ2-5 | - | 14 | TRBV29-1 | -
TGCAGCGTCGGACAGGGGTCACAATTGAACACTGAAGCTTTCTTT | CSVGQGSQLNTEAFF | TRBJ1-1 | few | 15 | TRBV29-1 | TRBD1
TGCAGTGCTAGAGAAGCGGGGTCTTCCTACAATGAGCAGTTCTTC | CSAREAGSSYNEQFF | TRBJ2-1 | many | 15 | TRBV20-1 | TRBD2
TGTGCCAGCAGAGAAATTAGCAATCAGCCCCAGCATTTT | CASREISNQPQHF | TRBJ1-5 | few | 13 | TRBV7-4 | -
TGCGCCAGCAGCTTGTTTTCTAGCGGGGACAATGAGCAGTTCTTC | CASSLFSSGDNEQFF | TRBJ2-1 | - | 15 | TRBV5-1 | TRBD2
TGTGCCAGCAGTTACTCAACTCGGTCCACCGGGTATCAGCCCCAGCATTTT | CASSYSTRSTGYQPQHF | TRBJ1-5 | few | 17 | TRBV6-2/TRBV6-3 | -
TGTGCCAGCAGGCTCATAGCGGGAGAAGTTCCCTACGAGCAGTACTTC | CASRLIAGEVPYEQYF | TRBJ2-7 | - | 16 | TRBV6-5 | TRBD2
TGCGCCAGCAGCTCTCCCCAAGAGACCCAGTACTTC | CASSSPQETQYF | TRBJ2-5 | many | 12 | TRBV5-1 | -
TGCAGTGCTAGAGATTATCTCCTTGGACGGGATTACGAGCAGTACTTC | CSARDYLLGRDYEQYF | TRBJ2-7 | - | 16 | TRBV20-1 | -
TGTGCCAGCAGCCTCCGGGACAACGAAAATGAAAAACTGTTTTTT | CASSLRDNENEKLFF | TRBJ1-4 | few | 15 | TRBV5-6 | -
TGCGCCAGCAGCTTTTTGGGCGTAGGCGGAGAGACCCAGTACTTC | CASSFLGVGGETQYF | TRBJ2-5 | - | 15 | TRBV5-1 | -
TGCAGTGCCCACAGGCTCACAGATACGCAGTATTTT | CSAHRLTDTQYF | TRBJ2-3 | few | 12 | TRBV20-1 | -
TGCAGTGGCCAGGGCCTATGGGGGGAGCAGTACTTC | CSGQGLWGEQYF | TRBJ2-7 | - | 12 | TRBV20-1 | -
TGTTCCGGGACAGGGGAACGTAATGAGCAGTTCTTC | CSGTGERNEQFF | TRBJ2-1 | - | 12 | TRBV2 | TRBD1
TGTGCCAGCACTGAAATTCTCGACGAGCAGTACTTC | CASTEILDEQYF | TRBJ2-7 | - | 12 | TRBV2 | -
TGTGCCAGCAGCTTAGATACGGATCACCAAGAGACCCAGTACTTC | CASSLDTDHQETQYF | TRBJ2-5 | - | 15 | TRBV7-8 | -
TGCGCCAGCAGCCCGACTAGTACGAACACCGGGGAGCTGTTTTTT | CASSPTSTNTGELFF | TRBJ2-2 | - | 15 | TRBV4-1 | -
TGTGCCAGCAGCTTGGCCGGAGGGGGCGCGTATACGCAGTATTTT | CASSLAGGGAYTQYF | TRBJ2-3 | - | 15 | TRBV5-6 | -
TGTGCCAGTAGTCTTTGGCACTCTGGGGCCAACGTCCTGACTTTC | CASSLWHSGANVLTF | TRBJ2-6 | - | 15 | TRBV19 | -
TGCGCCAGCAGCCAAGATCCGGGAGTACTTCAAGAGACCCAGTACTTC | CASSQDPGVLQETQYF | TRBJ2-5 | - | 16 | TRBV4-1 | -
TGTGCCAGCAGCCCTACCGTGAACGGGGAGCTGTTTTTT | CASSPTVNGELFF | TRBJ2-2 | - | 13 | TRBV11-2 | -
TGTGCCAGCAGTGATGGGGGATGGACAGATACGCAGTATTTT | CASSDGGWTDTQYF | TRBJ2-3 | many | 14 | TRBV2 | -
TGTGCCAGCAGTGGAGCGTGGACTAATGAAAAACTGTTTTTT | CASSGAWTNEKLFF | TRBJ1-4 | few | 14 | TRBV6-1 | -
TGTGCCAGCAGTGAAGGCGGGATGCTCAATGAGCAGTTCTTC | CASSEGGMLNEQFF | TRBJ2-1 | few | 14 | TRBV6-4 | -
TGTGCCTGGTCCCGAACGCGACCCTATGGCTACACCTTC | CAWSRTRPYGYTF | TRBJ1-2 | - | 13 | TRBV30 | -
TGTGCCTGGAGTGGGGGGAGGGAGGCTGAGCAGTTCTTC | CAWSGGREAEQFF | TRBJ2-1 | many | 13 | TRBV30 | TRBD2
TGTGCCAGCTCGCCCGACCTGGGTACCTTTTCACCCCTCCACTTT | CASSPDLGTFSPLHF | TRBJ1-6 | - | 15 | TRBV18 | -
TGTGCCAGTAGGGCCGGGACAGGGAGGACTGAAGCTTTCTTT | CASRAGTGRTEAFF | TRBJ1-1 | few | 14 | TRBV19 | TRBD1
TGTGCCAGTAGTATCCCTGGCGGAACAGATACGCAGTATTTT | CASSIPGGTDTQYF | TRBJ2-3 | many | 14 | TRBV19 | -
TGTGCCAGCAGCTTGCGGCAGGGCGTATTCTACACTGAAGCTTTCTTT | CASSLRQGVFYTEAFF | TRBJ1-1 | few | 16 | TRBV5-6 | -
TGTGCCAGCAGCGGTTTAGGAGACTCCAACCCAAACACCGGGGAGCTGTTTTTT | CASSGLGDSNPNTGELFF | TRBJ2-2 | few | 18 | TRBV5-6 | -
TGTGCCAGCAGCTATCGGACAGGGGGCTCTAACTATGGCTACACCTTC | CASSYRTGGSNYGYTF | TRBJ1-2 | - | 16 | TRBV7-2 | TRBD1